This TCR beta chain was obtained from a study of blood T cell repertoires in COVID-19. This clone has only a few counts. This table comes from immunoSEQ multiplex PCR, and its TCRdb copy is limited to in-frame clones, with some not included. In the table there are about 92,000 clones, approximately 85% of which are singletons. Germline V gene sequence: CDR1 MRHNA, CDR2 SNTAGT. The V gene end was trimmed by 5 bases and the J gene end by 5 bases; junction bases not matched to a gene: 9. The CDR3 length is 15 residues. Sequenced material: peripheral blood. The source of this sequence is a human donor in a cohort sampled during active COVID-19. The rearrangement uses TRBV6-4 and TRBJ2-1, with 7 bases fitting TRBD1. The CDR3 sequence is CASSSLAGGNNEQFF. The CDR3 DNA reads TGTGCCAGCAGTTCCTTGGCAGGGGGTAACAATGAGCAGTTCTTC.